Below are 15 T cell receptor beta chains sequenced from a single sample in a study of cytomegalovirus exposure and HLA in healthy donors. The PCR was carried out with 60 Vbeta primers and 13 Jbeta primers. Repertoires were generated with immunoSEQ multiplex PCR, while TCRdb's copy carries only in-frame clones and drops some. The top ten hold 20% to 25% of the sample, which has some 20,000 clones, approximately 80% seen once. What was sequenced was PBMCs. These receptors were obtained from a human donor in good health.

The chain has TRBV6-4 and TRBJ2-7; 9 bases map to TRBD1. The V and J ends lost 1 base and 0 bases, in that order; junction bases with no gene match: 4. Germline V lookup: CDR1 MRHNA, CDR2 SNTAGT. The CDR3 is made up of 16 amino acids. The CDR3 spells CASSDLRTGASYEQYF. The CDR3 DNA reads as TGTGCCAGCAGTGACTTACGGACAGGGGCCTCCTACGAGCAGTACTTC.

The chain couples TRBV11-2 to TRBJ2-1; 8 nucleotides align to TRBD1. CDR1 is SGHAT, CDR2 FQNNGV, per germline. With V trimmed by 5 bases and J by 8 bases, 5 bases remained unmatched. The CDR3 spans 13 residues. In DNA form, the CDR3 reads TGTGCCAGCAGCCAAGACAGGGGCCATGAGCAGTTCTTC. It specifies CASSQDRGHEQFF.

The rearrangement uses TRBV30 and TRBJ1-2; perhaps TRBD1 as D (5 bases). The V end was cut by 5 bases, the J end by 7 bases, with 14 bases between. This CDR3 comprises 12 residues. From germline, CDR1 is GTSNPN and CDR2 SVGIG (reference sequence). The CDR3 loop reads CAWGRGATGYTF. In nucleotides, the CDR3 is TGTGCCTGGGGGAGGGGAGCAACTGGCTACACCTTC.

The chain carries TRBV19 and TRBJ1-2; 11 nucleotides match TRBD1. The CDR3 consists of 16 residues. From germline, CDR1 is LNHDA and CDR2 SQIVND (reference sequence). The J segment lost 2 bases and the V segment lost 3 bases, leaving 5 bases of the junction unmatched. The chain's CDR3 is CASSISGTGGNYGYTF. The CDR3 region has the DNA TGTGCCAGTAGTATTTCCGGGACAGGGGGGAACTATGGCTACACCTTC.

J is TRBJ2-5 and V is TRBV4-1; 7 bases are shared with TRBD1. V lost 4 bases and J lost 1; bases outside the gene matches: 3. The V gene's germline CDR1 is MGHRA and CDR2 YSYEKL. The CDR3 contains 14 residues. CDR3 protein: CASSLGQFQETQYF. CDR3 DNA: TGCGCCAGCAGCCTGGGACAGTTCCAAGAGACCCAGTACTTC.

Here the CDR3 reads CASSLGPSSTEAFF. In nucleotides, the CDR3 is TGTGCCAGCAGCTTAGGTCCGTCGTCCACTGAAGCTTTCTTT. V is TRBV11-3 and J is TRBJ1-1; D ambiguous. The CDR3 covers 14 residues. CDR1 and CDR2 from the germline V gene are SGHNT and YENEEA. Trimming pared 1 base from V and 4 bases from J, leaving 10 bases between.

The V and J genes are TRBV6-6 and TRBJ1-3; TRBD1 matches 7 bases. CDR1 MNHNY and CDR2 SVGAGI come from the germline V gene (reference sequence). The CDR3 loop spans 15 amino acids. Unmatched junction bases numbered 8, after V lost 2 bases and J lost 7 bases. The CDR3 DNA follows: TGTGCCAGCAGTTACCCACGACAGGGAAGGAACACCATATATTTT. Protein sequence: CASSYPRQGRNTIYF.

This chain connects TRBV4-1 to TRBJ2-1, with D maybe TRBD2 (6 bases). CDR3 size: 16 residues. The germline gives CDR1 MGHRA, CDR2 YSYEKL. The ends were cut back, 4 bases at V and 4 bases at J, with 17 bases in the middle. In DNA form, the CDR3 reads TGCGCCAGCAGCCCCCCAGCGGGCCCGTCGTACAATGAGCAGTTCTTC. Amino acid sequence: CASSPPAGPSYNEQFF.

Only one count was recorded for this clone. V is TRBV6-1 and J is TRBJ1-5; D gene unclear. The germline gives CDR1 MNHNS, CDR2 SASEGT. The length of the CDR3 is 11 residues. The V end lost 5 bases, the J end lost 9 bases, and 8 bases lay between the germline ends. The CDR3 here is CASSYPRPQHF. The CDR3 DNA follows: TGTGCCAGCAGTTACCCCAGGCCCCAGCATTTT.

The V and J genes are TRBV27 and TRBJ2-7; the match to TRBD1 covers 9 bases. Germline V lookup: CDR1 MNHEY, CDR2 SMNVEV (reference sequence). The ends lost 3 bases at V and 6 bases at J; junction bases unmatched: 9. This CDR3 has 15 residues. The CDR3 region has the DNA TGTGCCAGCAGTTTGCTTCCCGGACAGGGGTCCGAGCAGTACTTC. Protein sequence: CASSLLPGQGSEQYF.

CDR3 in DNA: TGTGCCAGTAGTATACCCACTAGCGGGAAAAACATTCAGTACTTC. Its translation: CASSIPTSGKNIQYF. The chain is built from TRBV19 and TRBJ2-4; 9 bases are shared with TRBD2. This CDR3 has 15 residues. V gave up 2 bases and J gave up 4 bases; unmatched junction bases: 3. Germline lookup yields CDR1 LNHDA and CDR2 SQIVND (reference sequence).

V and J are TRBV7-8 and TRBJ2-7; 10 positions agree with TRBD2. This CDR3 is 15 amino acids long. The germline gives CDR1 SGHVS, CDR2 FQNEAQ. J was trimmed by 4 bases and V by 5 bases; bases with no gene match: 8. For the CDR3, the DNA is TGTGCCAGCAGCGAAGCGCTAGCGGGAGCTTACGAGCAGTACTTC. This translates into CASSEALAGAYEQYF.

Only one count was recorded for this clone. The chain employs TRBV7-2 and TRBJ2-3, with D perhaps TRBD2 (7 bases). V dropped 6 bases and J dropped 5 bases, with 18 bases sitting between them. The germline V gene has CDR1 SGHTA and CDR2 FQGNSA. CDR3 size: 15 residues. The CDR3 DNA sequence: TGTGCCAGCAGTCTAGGGGGGGCCAGACGAGATACGCAGTATTTT. Amino acid sequence: CASSLGGARRDTQYF.

The chain recombines TRBV19 with TRBJ2-7; D might be TRBD2 (6 bases). Trimming removed 6 bases at V and 3 bases at J, with 18 bases between. Germline V gene lookup returns CDR1 LNHDA and CDR2 SQIVND (reference sequence). The length of the CDR3 is 15 residues. The CDR3 DNA reads as TGTGCCAGTAGCACCCCCTCAGGAGGGCACTACGAGCAGTACTTC. This gives the protein CASSTPSGGHYEQYF.

This clone appeared a few times. The rearrangement uses TRBV21-1 and TRBJ1-4; TRBD1 is the table's D call and was not checked against the DNA. TRBV21-1 is described as a pseudogene. The CDR3 totals 11 residues. The CDR3: CASSKGPQLFF. CDR3 DNA sequence: TGTGCCAGCAGCAAAGGGCCTCAGCTGTTTTTT.